These 2 T cell receptor beta chains were sequenced from one sample in a study of T cells in Graves' hyperthyroidism and ophthalmopathy. Authors of the study amplified TCR beta CDR3 regions from RNA transcripts. The primer set for the first-round RT-PCR of the TCR CDR3 was HTBI. MiXCR, applied by TCRdb to the multiplex PCR reads, yields one record per CDR3 protein. The table includes approximately 600,000 distinct CDR3 sequences, about 20% detected once. The source material was blood. The receptor source for this set is a man aged 25-45 years with Graves' ophthalmopathy.

This clonotype was seen a few times. This chain links TRBV6-5 with TRBJ2-2; D is uncertain. In germline, CDR1 is MNHEY, CDR2 SVGAGI. The CDR3 is 13 amino acids. Trimming cost V 0 bases and J 6 bases, with 5 bases left between them. CDR3 sequence reads: CASSYSISGELFF. In nucleotides, the CDR3 is TGTGCCAGCAGTTACTCAATCTCCGGGGAGCTGTTTTTT.

The V gene is TRBV7-6, the J gene TRBJ2-2; 14 bases fit TRBD2. This CDR3 contains 18 residues. From germline, CDR1 is SGHVS and CDR2 FNYEAQ. Losses at the gene ends were 0 bases for V and 5 bases for J; bases not matched to a gene: 5. The CDR3 protein is CASSLAPGLAGVTGELFF. DNA for the CDR3: TGTGCCAGCAGCTTAGCCCCGGGACTAGCGGGAGTTACCGGGGAGCTGTTTTTT.